One T cell receptor (beta chain) is described in this entry. What it recognizes is unknown. This sample is part of a study of vaccination effects on CD4 cells after COVID-19. Method: immunoSEQ multiplex PCR; TCRdb's copy keeps in-frame clones and lacks some. The table includes roughly 43,000 clones, around three quarters detected once. Germline V lookup: CDR1 MGHRA, CDR2 YSYEKL. V was pared by 4 bases and J by 6 bases, with 6 bases between. This CDR3 is built from 11 residues. ViraFEST expansion of antigen-specific CD4+ T cells with viral peptide pools preceded sequencing. Subsequent to ten to eleven days of culture, CD4+ T cells were isolated. All study participants received two doses of BNT162b2 or mRNA-1273 vaccine. Nucleocapsid antibody tests were negative, and the vaccine recipients had no prior SARS-CoV-2 infection. Half the medium was swapped for IL-2 medium on days 3 and 7.

The rearrangement links TRBV4-1 to TRBJ1-1; no reliable D call. This sample comprised CD4+ T cells from PBMCs cultured with HCoV-OC43 spike peptides, obtained after COVID-19 vaccination. As for subset: HCoV-OC43 spike overlapping peptide pool stimulation. The clonotype originates from a human donor who received a COVID-19 vaccine. This CDR3 is CASSRAAEAFF. The CDR3 bases are TGCGCCAGCAGCCGGGCAGCTGAAGCTTTCTTT.